This T cell receptor (beta chain) was recorded in a study of CD8+ T cells in alopecia areata. Extracted RNA was reverse transcribed into cDNA, the sequencing template. The assay was immunoSEQ multiplex PCR, and TCRdb's table has in-frame clones only and misses some. Of roughly 5,700 clones listed, over 45% are singletons. Germline V gene data show CDR1 as MGHRA and CDR2 as YSYEKL. The J segment lost 0 bases and the V segment lost 1 base, leaving 6 bases of the junction unmatched. This CDR3 is built from 17 residues. It was from alopecia areata patients that lesional scalp punch biopsies and peripheral blood were collected.

The sequence derives from a human donor with alopecia areata. The chain is built from TRBV4-1 and TRBJ2-1; 7 positions agree with TRBD2. The specimen sequenced was skin. The CDR3 loop is CASSQVVAGVSYNEQFF. CDR3 nucleotide sequence: TGCGCCAGCAGCCAAGTGGTAGCGGGCGTCTCCTACAATGAGCAGTTCTTC.